The source of this T cell receptor (beta chain) is a study of blood T cell repertoires in COVID-19. For the study at large: There were acute and convalescent COVID-19 samples, and they came from the United States, Italy and Spain. T cells, B-cell-depleted T cells, or PBMCs supplied cDNA or gDNA.

The CDR3 extends over 14 amino acids. Trimming removed 3 bases from V and 8 bases from J, with 16 bases in between. From germline, CDR1 is LNHDA and CDR2 SQIVND (reference sequence). Using immunoSEQ multiplex PCR, the repertoire was profiled, and TCRdb retains in-frame clones only, with some absent. The sample shows roughly 200,000 clones, 80% to 85% of them seen only once. The source material was peripheral blood. The rearrangement uses TRBV19 and TRBJ1-2, with D possibly being TRBD1 (6 bases). The source of this sequence is a woman aged 80 or older with COVID-19, enrolled during active disease. For the CDR3, the DNA is TGTGCCAGTAGTATCGGAGCAGGGGCCGGGGGCTACACCTTC. It is translated as CASSIGAGAGGYTF.